The rows below give T cell receptor beta chains drawn from one sample of a study of prognosis after radiotherapy for stage I lung cancer. TCRdb analysed the multiplex PCR reads with MiXCR anew, one entry per CDR3 protein. Seen here are about 35,000 distinct CDR3 sequences, 30% to 35% observed once, and the top ten hold 16%. The sequenced sample was PBMCs, obtained before or after stereotactic body radiation therapy (not recorded which). All receptors derive from a donor over 45 with non-small cell lung cancer. Both conserved end residues are part of each CDR3. The order of the fields is J gene, D gene, V gene, clone size, CDR3 DNA, CDR3 protein. A D gene is named only where the DNA matches it firmly. Only part of the rows carry a size: once, few, many, or a class if the clone is expanded.

TRBJ1-6,TRBD1,TRBV6-1,medium-sized,TGTGCCAGCACCTTTCGGGGACAGAATAATTCACCCCTCCACTTT,CASTFRGQNNSPLHF
TRBJ2-3,TRBD2,TRBV20-1,NA,TGCAGTGCTAGCCGTGACTCCGGGAGGCCAGGTACGCAGTATTTT,CSASRDSGRPGTQYF
TRBJ2-6,NA,TRBV6-2/TRBV6-3,once,TGTGCCAGCATCCCCCAGGGTACCGGGTCCAACGTCCTGACTTTC,CASIPQGTGSNVLTF
TRBJ2-7,TRBD2,TRBV5-1,once,TGCGCCAGCAGAGGGACCACGGGAGGGGGAGCAAGGGAGCAGTACTTC,CASRGTTGGGAREQYF
TRBJ2-1,TRBD1,TRBV19,NA,TGTGCCAGTAGTGTTACAGGGGTGGTCAATGAGCAGTTCTTC,CASSVTGVVNEQFF
TRBJ1-5,NA,TRBV20-1,many,TGCAGTGCTAGAATGTCGGCCGCCACCCAGCATTTT,CSARMSAATQHF
TRBJ2-7,NA,TRBV5-1,many,TGCGCCAGCAACAGACAGGGAGGCTCCTACGAGCAGTACTTC,CASNRQGGSYEQYF
TRBJ1-5,NA,TRBV11-3,many,TGTGCCAGCAGCTTCCCGCCAAATCAGCCCCAGCATTTT,CASSFPPNQPQHF
TRBJ2-2,NA,TRBV6-1,NA,TGTGCCAGCAGTGGCGGGACGGGCACCGAGGAGCTGTTTTTT,CASSGGTGTEELFF
TRBJ1-1,NA,TRBV19,many,TGTGCCAGTAGTGGGTACGGAGCTTTCTTT,CASSGYGAFF
TRBJ2-2,TRBD2,TRBV7-3,NA,TGTGCCAGCAGCTCAACTAGCGCTAGGGCCGGGGAGCTGTTTTTT,CASSSTSARAGELFF
TRBJ2-1,TRBD2,TRBV11-2,NA,TGTGCCAGCAGCTTAGCCGGAGGGGCTAGCGGGAGGGAGCAGTTCTTC,CASSLAGGASGREQFF
TRBJ2-2,TRBD1,TRBV2,NA,TGTGCCAGCAGAACGGACAGGGGGCCCTCCGGTGAGCTGTTTTTT,CASRTDRGPSGELFF
TRBJ1-2,TRBD1,TRBV7-9,NA,TGTGCCAGCAGCCTTTCCACTAGGGGGCTCTATGGCTACACCTTC,CASSLSTRGLYGYTF
TRBJ2-1,TRBD2,TRBV12-5,many,TGTGCTAGTGGTTTGCTGTCGGGACTAGCGGGAGAAGTTCGCAACGTCTACAATGAGCAGTTCTTC,CASGLLSGLAGEVRNVYNEQFF
TRBJ1-2,NA,TRBV28,many,TGTGCCAGCAGTTTTTCCCCTACGTCTAACTATGGCTACACCTTC,CASSFSPTSNYGYTF
TRBJ2-1,TRBD1,TRBV6-1,many,TGTGCCAGCAGAAAGGGGACAGGGGAAAGAGAGCAGTTCTTC,CASRKGTGEREQFF